Below are 30 T cell receptor beta chains sequenced from a single sample in a study of T cells in narcolepsy. Repertoires were generated with immunoSEQ multiplex PCR, while TCRdb's copy carries only in-frame clones and drops some. Seen here are about 15,000 clones, approximately 83% observed once, and the top ten hold around 37%. Specimen: memory (CD45RA-) CD4+ T cells from blood. The receptors come from a human donor in good health.

The chain joins TRBV7-2 to TRBJ2-5; D not resolved. Trimming removed 5 bases from V and 5 bases from J, with 15 bases in between. This CDR3 is 14 amino acids long. The germline CDR1 and CDR2 sequences are SGHTA and FQGNSA. The CDR3 reads CASSLSSPRETQYF. Here the CDR3 DNA reads TGTGCCAGCAGCCTCTCGAGCCCCCGGGAGACCCAGTACTTC.

The genes are TRBV6-1 and TRBJ2-3; 7 bases match TRBD1. The length of the CDR3 is 14 residues. The ends lost 10 bases at V and 4 bases at J; junction bases unmatched: 11. From germline, CDR1 is MNHNS and CDR2 SASEGT. The CDR3 spells CATLTGPYPDTQYF. Written as DNA, the CDR3 is TGTGCCACCCTGACAGGGCCCTACCCAGATACGCAGTATTTT.

V and J are TRBV15 and TRBJ2-7, with D unclear. The V end was cut by 0 bases, the J end by 7 bases, with 13 bases between. The CDR3 covers 14 residues. Germline V gene data show CDR1 as LNHNV and CDR2 as YYDKDF (reference sequence). The DNA of the CDR3 is TGTGCCACCAGCAGAGATGCACGGGCCGTGGAGCAGTACTTC. Encoded protein: CATSRDARAVEQYF. Full variable domain (remainder filled in from reference TRBV15 and TRBJ2-7): DAMVIQNPRYQVTQFGKPVTLSCSQTLNHNVMYWYQQKSSQAPKLLFHYYDKDFNNEADTPDNFQSRRPNTSFCFLDIRSPGLGDTAMYLCATSRDARAVEQYFGPGTRLTVT.

The chain combines TRBV6-1 with TRBJ2-7, with D possibly matching TRBD2 (5 bases). Germline CDR1 is MNHNS and CDR2 is SASEGT. V was cut by 4 bases and J by 1 base, with 11 bases left in between. This CDR3 has 14 amino acids. The CDR3 DNA reads TGTGCCAGCAGTGGGGAGCTAATGTCCTACGAGCAGTACTTC. Its translation: CASSGELMSYEQYF.

This clone was seen a single time. The chain uses TRBV6-1 and TRBJ1-1; possibly TRBD1 for D (6 bases). Trimming shortened V by 4 bases and J by 4 bases, and 16 bases separated the two germline ends. The CDR3 is 15 residues long. Looked up from germline, CDR1 is MNHNS and CDR2 is SASEGT. CDR3 region: CASSVNHRVSTEAFF. The CDR3 DNA is TGTGCCAGCAGTGTAAACCACAGGGTTTCCACTGAAGCTTTCTTT.

This clone has only one observation. J is TRBJ1-1 and V is TRBV6-5; D is possibly TRBD1 (5 bases). V lost 6 bases and J lost 4, with 18 bases in between. Germline CDR1 and CDR2: MNHEY and SVGAGI. CDR3 length equals 15 residues. Here the CDR3 reads CASRRDYRRGTEAFF. The CDR3 bases are TGTGCCAGCAGAAGGGACTATCGGAGGGGCACTGAAGCTTTCTTT.

The rearrangement uses TRBV4-2 and TRBJ2-2; D remains unclear. Germline CDR1 reads LGHNA; CDR2 reads YNFKEQ. CDR3 length: 13 residues. With 4 bases removed from V and 0 bases from J, the gap between germline ends came to 3 bases. The CDR3 reads CASSRANTGELFF. In nucleotides, the CDR3 is TGTGCCAGCAGCCGTGCGAACACCGGGGAGCTGTTTTTT.

CDR3 in amino acids: CASSPLGRGGGTGELFF. Written as DNA, the CDR3 is TGCGCCAGCAGCCCTTTAGGGCGGGGGGGAGGTACCGGGGAGCTGTTTTTT. J is TRBJ2-2 and V is TRBV4-1; 9 nucleotides line up with TRBD2. Germline V CDR1 and CDR2: MGHRA, YSYEKL. Trimming cost V 4 bases and J 5 bases; bases outside gene matches: 11. This CDR3 comprises 17 residues.

The gene calls are TRBV7-6 and TRBJ2-1; TRBD2 aligns across 10 bases. Trimming cost V 4 bases and J 4 bases; bases outside gene matches: 7. In germline, CDR1 is SGHVS, CDR2 FNYEAQ. The CDR3 loop spans 16 amino acids. CDR3 sequence (DNA): TGTGCCAGCAGCTCGAACCAGCGGGGGGGGTACAATGAGCAGTTCTTC. It specifies CASSSNQRGGYNEQFF. Full variable domain (missing parts from reference TRBV7-6 and TRBJ2-1): GAGVSQSPRYKVTKRGQDVALRCDPISGHVSLYWYRQALGQGPEFLTYFNYEAQQDKSGLPNDRFSAERPEGSISTLTIQRTEQRDSAMYRCASSSNQRGGYNEQFFGPGTRLTVL.

The chain links TRBV4-3 to TRBJ2-4; a possible D gene is TRBD2 (6 bases). The CDR3 consists of 16 residues. CDR1 and CDR2 from the germline V gene are LGHNA and YSLEER. The V end was cut by 1 base, the J end by 0 bases, with 10 bases between. The CDR3 here is CASSQGGGLAKNIQYF. The CDR3 coding sequence is TGCGCCAGCAGCCAAGGTGGAGGGTTAGCCAAAAACATTCAGTACTTC.

This sequence joins TRBV19 and TRBJ1-2; D is ambiguous. V was clipped by 1 base and J by 4 bases, with 22 bases between them. CDR1 and CDR2 (germline): LNHDA, SQIVND (reference sequence). CDR3 length equals 18 residues. The CDR3 is CASSIGRVSSYESYGYTF. In DNA form, the CDR3 reads TGTGCCAGTAGTATAGGGAGGGTAAGCAGCTACGAAAGCTATGGCTACACCTTC.

This rearrangement joins TRBV5-4 to TRBJ1-4; D gene uncertain. This CDR3 region has 14 residues. Trimming stripped 0 bases from V and 4 bases from J, with 7 bases between. Germline V gives CDR1 SGHNT, CDR2 YYREEE (reference sequence). CDR3 DNA sequence: TGTGCCAGCAGCTTGGCCGGTCATAATGAAAAACTGTTTTTT. It yields the protein CASSLAGHNEKLFF. Based on the CDR3 plus reference TRBV5-4 and TRBJ1-4, the full variable domain is ETGVTQSPTHLIKTRGQQVTLRCSSQSGHNTVSWYQQALGQGPQFIFQYYREEENGRGNFPPRFSGLQFPNYSSELNVNALELDDSALYLCASSLAGHNEKLFFGSGTQLSVL.

This rearrangement joins TRBV18 to TRBJ1-2, with D unresolved. Per the germline V gene, CDR1 is KGHSH and CDR2 is LQKENI. V lost 1 base to trimming and J lost 6 bases, with 15 bases between them. The CDR3 runs to 15 residues. CDR3 region: CASSPQVEGGNGYTF. DNA of the CDR3: TGTGCCAGCTCACCACAAGTGGAGGGTGGTAATGGCTACACCTTC.

The chain has TRBV5-1 and TRBJ2-4; maybe TRBD1 (5 bases). This CDR3 is 15 amino acids long. The V end was cut by 2 bases, the J end by 0 bases, with 9 bases between. From germline, CDR1 is SGHRS and CDR2 YFSETQ. In DNA form, the CDR3 reads TGCGCCAGCAGCTTAGACAGATTAGCCAAAAACATTCAGTACTTC. This translates into CASSLDRLAKNIQYF.

V and J are TRBV7-2 and TRBJ2-7, with D possibly being TRBD2 (6 bases). Germline loops: CDR1 SGHTA, CDR2 FQGNSA. Trimming removed 8 bases from V and 3 bases from J, with 14 bases in between. The length of the CDR3 is 13 residues. The DNA of the CDR3 is TGTGCCAGCTCCCGGACTACCCTCTACGAGCAGTACTTC. Amino acid sequence: CASSRTTLYEQYF.

The chain has TRBV7-9 and TRBJ1-2, with D unclear. The V gene lost 4 bases and the J gene lost 4 bases, with 10 bases spanning the gap. The germline gives CDR1 SEHNR, CDR2 FQNEAQ (reference sequence). CDR3 length equals 13 residues. DNA for the CDR3: TGTGCCAGCAGCTCCGGACGGACCTATGGCTACACCTTC. Translated, it gives CASSSGRTYGYTF.

This chain links TRBV11-2 with TRBJ1-2; D ambiguous. V was trimmed by 0 bases and J by 0 bases, leaving 2 bases between them. The CDR3 sequence is 13 residues long. From germline, CDR1 is SGHAT and CDR2 FQNNGV. The CDR3 loop reads CASSLDTNYGYTF. CDR3 DNA: TGTGCCAGCAGCTTAGACACTAACTATGGCTACACCTTC.

This clone has a single count. V usage is TRBV5-1 and J usage is TRBJ2-6, with a tentative D call TRBD1 (6 bases). The CDR3 runs 17 residues. V was clipped by 2 bases and J by 0 bases, with 12 bases between them. The germline V gene encodes CDR1 SGHRS and CDR2 YFSETQ. CDR3 protein: CASSFSGVTSGANVLTF. The CDR3 nucleotides read TGCGCCAGCAGCTTCTCAGGGGTGACCTCTGGGGCCAACGTCCTGACTTTC.

The chain employs TRBV13 and TRBJ2-7; no clear D. The CDR3 sequence is 13 residues long. Looked up from germline, CDR1 is PRHDT and CDR2 is FYEKMQ (reference sequence). Trimming took off 1 base at V and 6 bases at J, with 10 bases between the two ends. The CDR3 region has the DNA TGTGCCAGCAGCTTAGTCGGCAGACTCGAGCAGTACTTC. It translates to CASSLVGRLEQYF.

This chain connects TRBV5-4 to TRBJ1-6; D not certain. This CDR3 region has 14 residues. Trimming shortened V by 0 bases and J by 10 bases, and 11 bases separated the two germline ends. The germline CDR1 and CDR2 sequences are SGHNT and YYREEE (reference sequence). DNA of the CDR3: TGTGCCAGCAGCTTGGAGAAGGTACGGTCACCCCTCCACTTT. As protein: CASSLEKVRSPLHF.

The chain joins TRBV2 to TRBJ1-1; no clear D gene. The V and J ends lost 4 bases and 0 bases respectively, with 6 bases between them. Germline V gene sequence: CDR1 SNHLY, CDR2 FYNNEI. The CDR3 is 13 amino acids. The CDR3 bases are TGTGCCAGCAGTGTCAAGGTGAACACTGAAGCTTTCTTT. Its protein is CASSVKVNTEAFF.

The chain is built from TRBV6-5 and TRBJ1-5; weak D call: TRBD1 (5 bases). This CDR3 is 15 amino acids long. Per germline, CDR1 MNHEY and CDR2 SVGAGI. V lost 6 bases and J lost 4, with 16 bases in between. The CDR3 DNA follows: TGTGCCAGCAGGTCCGGGGCAGGATGGAATCAGCCCCAGCATTTT. Its protein product is CASRSGAGWNQPQHF.

The chain couples TRBV9 to TRBJ1-3; D gene ambiguous. Germline CDR1 and CDR2: SGDLS and YYNGEE. This CDR3 region has 13 residues. V shed 3 bases and J shed 0 bases, with 4 bases lying between them. CDR3 protein: CASSDYSGNTIYF. CDR3 coding DNA: TGTGCCAGCAGCGATTACTCTGGAAACACCATATATTTT.

This chain joins TRBV7-3 and TRBJ2-5; the match to TRBD1 covers 7 bases. Judging by the DNA end, TRBJ2-7 fits better; the J call may be wrong. From germline, CDR1 is SGHTA and CDR2 FQGTGA. CDR3 length: 16 residues. CDR3: CASSLTGQGEEYEQYF. Here the CDR3 DNA reads TGTGCCAGCAGCTTAACAGGCCAGGGGGAAGAATACGAGCAGTACTTC.

As to this clone: At one end the junction does not follow the germline gene, possibly because of a read error. The chain uses TRBV20-1 and TRBJ1-1, with unresolved D. Germline-derived CDR1 and CDR2 are DFQATT and SNEGSKA (reference sequence). CDR3 length: 10 residues. CDR3: CSAREGRQVF. The DNA of the CDR3 is TGCAGTGCTAGAGAGGGCAGGCAAGTCTTT.

The chain carries TRBV30 and TRBJ1-2, with D possibly matching TRBD1 (5 bases). V was cut by 1 base and J by 5 bases, with 11 bases left in between. Germline V gene data show CDR1 as GTSNPN and CDR2 as SVGIG (reference sequence). The CDR3 is 13 amino acids. DNA for the CDR3: TGTGCCTGGAGTGCGGGACGGTGGTATGGCTACACCTTC. This codes for CAWSAGRWYGYTF.

The chain uses TRBV30 and TRBJ2-2; tentatively, D is TRBD1 or TRBD2 (6 bases each). Germline lookup yields CDR1 GTSNPN and CDR2 SVGIG (reference sequence). Trimming shortened V by 0 bases and J by 7 bases, and 9 bases separated the two germline ends. There are 13 residues in the CDR3. DNA of the CDR3: TGTGCCTGGAGTGTACGGGGGCACGGGGAGCTGTTTTTT. Protein product: CAWSVRGHGELFF. The entire variable domain, with the rest obtained from reference TRBV30 and TRBJ2-2, is as follows: SQTIHQWPATLVQPVGSPLSLECTVEGTSNPNLYWYRQAAGRGLQLLFYSVGIGQISSEVPQNLSASRPQDRQFILSSKKLLLSDSGFYLCAWSVRGHGELFFGEGSRLTVL.

The genes are TRBV30 and TRBJ1-2; 10 nucleotides agree with TRBD1. The germline V gene encodes CDR1 GTSNPN and CDR2 SVGIG (reference sequence). CDR3 length: 14 amino acids. The V segment lost 0 bases and the J segment 6 bases; nucleotides outside the gene matches: 4. The CDR3 reads CAWSVHDRGHGYTF. The CDR3 DNA sequence: TGTGCCTGGAGTGTACATGACAGGGGGCATGGCTACACCTTC.

This clone showed up just once. V gene TRBV9 combines with J gene TRBJ2-3; the D gene is possibly TRBD1 (6 bases). From germline, CDR1 is SGDLS and CDR2 YYNGEE. This CDR3 contains 15 residues. The V end lost 0 bases, the J end lost 6 bases, and 14 bases lay between the germline ends. The chain's CDR3 is CASSVVPGALDTQYF. In DNA form, the CDR3 reads TGTGCCAGCAGCGTAGTTCCAGGGGCTTTGGATACGCAGTATTTT.

The chain couples TRBV19 to TRBJ1-2; D may be TRBD1 (6 bases). V was trimmed by 5 bases and J by 7 bases, leaving 14 bases between them. Germline V gene data show CDR1 as LNHDA and CDR2 as SQIVND (reference sequence). The CDR3 is 13 residues long. CDR3 sequence reads: CASSPRGLGGYTF. The CDR3 DNA sequence: TGTGCCAGTAGTCCTCGGGGGCTCGGTGGCTACACCTTC.